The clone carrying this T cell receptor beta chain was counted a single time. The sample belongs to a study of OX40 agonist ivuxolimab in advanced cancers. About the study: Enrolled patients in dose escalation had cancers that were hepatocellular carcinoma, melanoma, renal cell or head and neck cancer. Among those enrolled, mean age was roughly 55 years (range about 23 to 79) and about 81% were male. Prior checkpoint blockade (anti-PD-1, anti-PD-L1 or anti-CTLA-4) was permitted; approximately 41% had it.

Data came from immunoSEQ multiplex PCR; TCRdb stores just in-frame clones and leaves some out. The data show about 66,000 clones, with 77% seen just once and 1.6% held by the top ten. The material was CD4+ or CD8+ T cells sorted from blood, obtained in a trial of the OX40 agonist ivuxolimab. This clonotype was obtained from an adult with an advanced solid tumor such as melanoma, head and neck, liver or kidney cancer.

The CDR3 sequence is CASSFSGGTREQYF. The CDR3 DNA is TGTGCCAGCAGCTTTTCGGGGGGGACGCGGGAGCAGTACTTC. The V gene is TRBV28, the J gene TRBJ2-7, with 8 bases that match TRBD2. The CDR3 covers 14 residues. V was clipped by 6 bases and J by 7 bases; unmatched bases: 11. Germline V gene data show CDR1 as MDHEN and CDR2 as SYDVKM.